This TCR beta chain stems from a study of blood T cell repertoires in COVID-19. The overall study: Samples representing acute and convalescent COVID-19 were sourced from the United States, Italy and Spain.

The CDR3 runs to 11 residues. V was pared by 5 bases and J by 4 bases, with 9 bases between. CDR1 is GTSNPN and CDR2 is SVGIG in the germline V gene (reference sequence). In the original workflow: How many nucleated cells were present was estimated from reference gene primer amplification. Measured with immunoSEQ multiplex PCR; TCRdb has only the in-frame clones, and not every one. V, J and clone size are taken as reported in that table, and D and trimming were inferred from the DNA itself. The repertoire has 150,000 to 200,000 clones, 85% to 90% of them found once; the top ten carry roughly 0.99%. Material: peripheral blood. The chain uses TRBV30 and TRBJ2-7; no clear D gene. This receptor was taken from a man aged 18 to 30 with acute or convalescent COVID-19. The CDR3 coding sequence is TGTGCCTGGGGCCTCCGATACGAGCAGTACTTC. Protein product: CAWGLRYEQYF. The full variable domain, its missing parts supplied by reference TRBV30 and TRBJ2-7, is SQTIHQWPATLVQPVGSPLSLECTVEGTSNPNLYWYRQAAGRGLQLLFYSVGIGQISSEVPQNLSASRPQDRQFILSSKKLLLSDSGFYLCAWGLRYEQYFGPGTRLTVT.